These T cell receptor beta chains were read from a single sample in a study of cytomegalovirus exposure and HLA in healthy donors. Profiled with immunoSEQ multiplex PCR; TCRdb holds only in-frame clones, not every one. The table shows around 150,000 clones, with about 88% occurring only once. Sequencing was done on a sample of PBMCs. These receptors were collected from a man aged 18 to 29 in good health and CMV-seronegative. CDR3s include the opening cysteine and the closing phenylalanine or tryptophan. The order of the fields is J gene, CDR3 length, V gene, D gene, clone size, CDR3 protein. The D gene is left open where the match is weak. Clone size is shown for a subset of rows, as once, few, many or a class of expanded clone.

TRBJ1-1 13 TRBV25-1 - - CASRGQPHTEAFF
TRBJ2-2 15 TRBV7-8 - once CASSFFQGGTGELFF
TRBJ2-6 15 TRBV7-9 - - CASSLHRAGANVLTF
TRBJ2-1 12 TRBV28 - - CASSLGRGEQFF
TRBJ2-3 15 TRBV6-5 - - CASSYTTSSTDTQYF
TRBJ2-1 16 TRBV11-2 - - CASSLEVLVLDNEQFF
TRBJ1-1 14 TRBV6-6 - few CASRPGWGNTEAFF
TRBJ1-1 15 TRBV10-1 TRBD1 - CASSDGTAMNTEAFF
TRBJ1-2 13 TRBV6-5 - - CASSYVGSYGYTF
TRBJ1-5 17 TRBV19 - - CASRPGTSEGINQPQHF
TRBJ2-2 16 TRBV7-2 TRBD2 - CASSLRTSGRTGELFF
TRBJ1-1 15 TRBV7-8 TRBD1 - CASSPWTGDNTEAFF
TRBJ2-1 17 TRBV9 TRBD2 few CASSPEVSSGRNNEQFF
TRBJ2-2 21 TRBV7-8 TRBD2 - CASSLKAGGLAGGQDTGELFF
TRBJ2-1 14 TRBV4-1 TRBD1 - CASRGDSWTNEQFF
TRBJ2-4 16 TRBV28 - - CASSPPLLQGKNIQYF
TRBJ1-1 14 TRBV27 - - CASRSQGLNTEAFF
TRBJ1-1 14 TRBV4-1 TRBD1 once CASSRGTGGTEAFF
TRBJ1-5 16 TRBV28 - - CASSFLVGQFNQPQHF
TRBJ2-1 16 TRBV4-1 - - CASSRGDTVAYNEQFF
TRBJ2-7 12 TRBV19 - - CASSMGPLEQYF
TRBJ1-5 16 TRBV21-1 - - CASSKDGRANDQPQHF
TRBJ2-1 13 TRBV10-1 - - CASSESVGSEQFF
TRBJ2-1 15 TRBV6-5 TRBD2 - CASSQTSGSKNEQFF
TRBJ2-1 15 TRBV6-5 TRBD1 - CASTQDRGRNNEQFF
TRBJ2-7 16 TRBV1 - - CTSSQGVPRDLYEQYF
TRBJ2-3 15 TRBV2 TRBD2 - CASSEMGTKRDTQYF
TRBJ2-2 14 TRBV10-1 - - CASKSEANTGELFF
TRBJ2-7 13 TRBV27 TRBD1 - CASSRQGDYEQYF
TRBJ2-2 12 TRBV6-5 - - CASWGGPGELFF
TRBJ2-7 16 TRBV4-1 - - CASSQMTRGGSYEQYF